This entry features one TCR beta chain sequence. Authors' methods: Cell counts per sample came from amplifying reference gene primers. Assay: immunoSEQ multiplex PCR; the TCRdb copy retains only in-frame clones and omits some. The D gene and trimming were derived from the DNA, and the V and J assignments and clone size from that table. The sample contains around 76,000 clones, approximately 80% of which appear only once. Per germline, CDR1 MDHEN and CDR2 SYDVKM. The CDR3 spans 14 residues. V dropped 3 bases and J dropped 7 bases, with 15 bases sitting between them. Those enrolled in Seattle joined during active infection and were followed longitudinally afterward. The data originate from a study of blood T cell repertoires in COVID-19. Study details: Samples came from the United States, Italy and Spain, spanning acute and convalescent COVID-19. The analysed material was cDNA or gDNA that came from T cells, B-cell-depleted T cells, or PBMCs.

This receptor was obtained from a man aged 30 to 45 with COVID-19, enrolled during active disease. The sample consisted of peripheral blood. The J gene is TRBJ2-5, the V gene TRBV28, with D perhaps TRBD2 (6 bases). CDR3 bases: TGTGCCAGCAGTTTCCAGGGACTTGGCGGGACCCAGTACTTC. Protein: CASSFQGLGGTQYF.